The sample holds a few counts of the clone carrying this T cell receptor (beta chain). Its antigen remains unidentified. This specimen belongs to a study of T cells after yellow fever vaccination. Study outcomes and limitations: In FACS-sorted repertoires, abundant clonotypes from the bulk population could appear as contaminants.

MiXCR, applied by TCRdb to the 5' RACE reads, yields one record per CDR3 protein. Of 300,000 or so distinct CDR3 sequences in the sample, roughly 13% were seen once. The ends lost 6 bases at V and 4 bases at J; junction bases unmatched: 12. Germline lookup yields CDR1 ENHRY and CDR2 SYGVKD. The CDR3 has 17 amino acids. The chain joins TRBV10-3 to TRBJ2-3; 11 bases are a match to TRBD2. The clonotype was recovered from a man aged 25 to 40 who received the YFV17D yellow fever vaccine. The sample in question was CD4+ T cells sorted from PBMCs, obtained 45 days after the yellow fever booster vaccination. CDR3 DNA: TGTGCCATCAGGGAATGGCCGGGACTAGCGGCAGCAGATACGCAGTATTTT. Protein: CAIREWPGLAAADTQYF.